This TCR beta chain was observed in a study of T cell changes during pregnancy in multiple sclerosis. The germline CDR1 and CDR2 sequences are SGHTA and FQGTGA. The CDR3 loop spans 15 amino acids. V gave up 6 bases and J gave up 8 bases; unmatched junction bases: 9. Libraries were prepared by immunoSEQ multiplex PCR; TCRdb keeps only in-frame clonotypes and omits some of them. Counted here are some 64,000 clones, over 85% occurring once; the ten biggest clones make up over 3%. This sequence joins TRBV7-3 and TRBJ2-1, with 11 bases lining up with TRBD2. The starting material was peripheral blood, obtained in the first trimester of pregnancy. The TCR originated in a female donor in good health, enrolled as a control in a pregnancy study. The CDR3 nucleotides are TGTGCCAGCAGTTTGGGACTAGCGGATGGGGATGAGCAGTTCTTC. The encoded protein is CASSLGLADGDEQFF.